The subject of this entry is one TCR beta chain. It lacks a known antigen. No much larger clone is present one base from it, and per-base qualities are unavailable. Unstimulated Tregs (CD4+CD25+CD127-), CD4+ non-Tregs (CD4+CD25-), CD4 and CD8 cells were FACS-sorted from thawed PBMCs. Blood from healthy controls was obtained either from healthy volunteers or as purchased buffy coats. Healthy control blood was processed to PBMCs by Ficoll density gradient and cryopreserved, and patient PBMCs were collected before and after transplant. The CDR3 runs 16 residues from the cysteine to the phenylalanine. The kept DNA is CDR3 alone, 48 bases in frame from the first base. The V and J ends are trimmed by 5 bases and 0 bases, leaving 14 bases between them. The CDR1 and CDR2 encoded by the germline V gene are SGHAT and FQNNGV. The data were taken from a study of Tregs in tolerant kidney transplant recipients (dated by TCRdb to between 2018 and 2020). For the wider study: The study applied TCRbeta sequencing to find donor-specific regulatory T cells before combined kidney and bone marrow transplantation and then followed those same cells after transplant. TCRbeta repertoire sequencing was used in a few healthy controls to compare several ways of expanding Tregs specific for an allogeneic donor.

Overall study results and their limits: Expanding Tregs with activated donor B cells appeared to identify the most biologically relevant and donor-specific TCRbeta repertoire. Because the study included only a small number of patients, the results must be confirmed in larger populations and under other immunosuppression protocols. Biological reproducibility was not directly addressed, though technical replication error appeared minimal.

For TCRbeta CDR3 sequencing, genomic DNA from the sorted cells was extracted using the QIAGEN DNeasy Blood and Tissue Kit. Through immunoSEQ, high-throughput TCRbeta CDR3 sequencing was done commercially, including PCR amplification with internal controls and bias correction. As for how the authors treated the data: Unique productive TCRbeta sequences were defined by CDR3 nucleotide sequence when primers matched and otherwise by CDR3 amino acid sequence together with Vbeta and Jbeta genes. Sorting error was corrected by removing sequences shared between sorted populations at a frequency ratio of 2:1 or less, and the remaining shared sequences were assigned to the higher population. A sequence was defined as donor-reactive if the sequence was expanded at least 5-fold in CFSE-low cells compared with unstimulated cells and had a frequency of at least 0.01% in CFSE-low cells. Repertoire divergence was quantified by Jensen-Shannon divergence calculated from the top 100 TCRbeta sequences ranked by frequency. For samples with multiple sequencing runs, sorting error was corrected in each run separately before the runs were combined. TCRdb mirrors the immuneACCESS table, restricted to in-frame sequences. Some clones are absent from its copies; in checked studies, under half trace to an unresolved V gene, and the reason for the others is unknown. The V and J calls and the clone size are those of that table, but D and trimming were determined from the DNA. This sample is represented by 90,000 to 150,000 clones; about 90% of them were singletons. In total, the top ten clones hold approximately 0.59% of the sample.

The receptor comes from a human donor in good health. The material sequenced was CD4+ T cells from blood. This receptor chain uses TRBV11-2 and TRBJ2-1; the D gene assignment is ambiguous. The CDR3 sequence is CASSIGPTSSYNEQFF. The DNA sequence is as follows: TGTGCCAGCAGCATCGGACCGACGAGCTCCTACAATGAGCAGTTCTTC.